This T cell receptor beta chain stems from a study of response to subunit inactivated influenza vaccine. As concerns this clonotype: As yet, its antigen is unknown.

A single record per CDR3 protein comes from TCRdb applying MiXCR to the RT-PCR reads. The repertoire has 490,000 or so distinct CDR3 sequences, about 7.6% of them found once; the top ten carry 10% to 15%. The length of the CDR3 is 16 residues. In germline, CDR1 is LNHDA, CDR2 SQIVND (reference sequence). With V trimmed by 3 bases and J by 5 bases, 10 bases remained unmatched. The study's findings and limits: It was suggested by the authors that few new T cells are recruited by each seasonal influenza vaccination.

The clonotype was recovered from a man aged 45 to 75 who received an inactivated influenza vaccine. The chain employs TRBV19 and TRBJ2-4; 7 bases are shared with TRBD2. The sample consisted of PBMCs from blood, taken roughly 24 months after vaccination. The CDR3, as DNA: TGTGCCAGTAGTATTATAGAGCGGGACGCTGAAAACATTCAGTACTTC. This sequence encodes CASSIIERDAENIQYF.